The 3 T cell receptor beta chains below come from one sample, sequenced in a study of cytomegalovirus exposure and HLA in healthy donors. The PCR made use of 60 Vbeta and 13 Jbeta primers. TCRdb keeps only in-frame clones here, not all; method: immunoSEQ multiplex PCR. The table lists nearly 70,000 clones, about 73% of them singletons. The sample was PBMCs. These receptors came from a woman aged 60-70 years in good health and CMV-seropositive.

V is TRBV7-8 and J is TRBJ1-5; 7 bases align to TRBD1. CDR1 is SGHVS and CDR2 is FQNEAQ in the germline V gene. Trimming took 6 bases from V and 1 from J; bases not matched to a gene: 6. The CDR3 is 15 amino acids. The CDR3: CASSKGARSNQPQHF. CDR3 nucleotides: TGTGCCAGCAGTAAGGGGGCAAGGAGCAATCAGCCCCAGCATTTT.

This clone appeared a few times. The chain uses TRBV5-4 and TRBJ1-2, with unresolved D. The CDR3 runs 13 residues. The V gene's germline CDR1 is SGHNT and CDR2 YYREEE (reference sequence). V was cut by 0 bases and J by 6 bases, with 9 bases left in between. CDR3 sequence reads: CASSLAGNHGYTF. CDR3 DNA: TGTGCCAGCAGCTTGGCCGGGAACCATGGCTACACCTTC.

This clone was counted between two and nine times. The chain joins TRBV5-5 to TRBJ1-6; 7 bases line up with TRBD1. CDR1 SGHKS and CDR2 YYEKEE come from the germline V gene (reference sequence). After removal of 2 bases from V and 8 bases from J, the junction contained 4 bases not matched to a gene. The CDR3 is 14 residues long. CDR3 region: CASSFGTVDSPLHF. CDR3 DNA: TGTGCCAGCAGCTTTGGGACAGTTGATTCACCCCTCCACTTT. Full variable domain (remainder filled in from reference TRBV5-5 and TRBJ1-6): DAGVTQSPTHLIKTRGQQVTLRCSPISGHKSVSWYQQVLGQGPQFIFQYYEKEERGRGNFPDRFSARQFPNYSSELNVNALLLGDSALYLCASSFGTVDSPLHFGNGTRLTVT.